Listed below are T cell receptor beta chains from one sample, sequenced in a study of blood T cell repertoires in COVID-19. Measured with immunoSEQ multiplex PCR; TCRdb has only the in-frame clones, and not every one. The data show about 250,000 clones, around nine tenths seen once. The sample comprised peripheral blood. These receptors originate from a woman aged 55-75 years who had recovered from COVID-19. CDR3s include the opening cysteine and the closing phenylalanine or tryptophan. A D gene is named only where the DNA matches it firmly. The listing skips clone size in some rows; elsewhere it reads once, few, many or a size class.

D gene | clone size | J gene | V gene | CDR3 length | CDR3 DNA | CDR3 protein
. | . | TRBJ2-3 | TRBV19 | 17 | TGTGCCAGTAGTATTCAGTCAGACAGCCAATCTACAGATACGCAGTATTTT | CASSIQSDSQSTDTQYF
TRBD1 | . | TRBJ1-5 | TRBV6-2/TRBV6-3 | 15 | TGTGCCAGCAGTCGAACAGGGGGCGCAGAACAGCCCCAGCATTTT | CASSRTGGAEQPQHF
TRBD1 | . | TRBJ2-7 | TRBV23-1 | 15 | TGCGCCCCGCCGTTGGGCTACAGGGGGGTGTACGAGCAGTACTTC | CAPPLGYRGVYEQYF
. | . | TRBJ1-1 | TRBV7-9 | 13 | TGTGCCAGCAGCCGTCGACAGGCGGATGAAGCTTTCTTT | CASSRRQADEAFF
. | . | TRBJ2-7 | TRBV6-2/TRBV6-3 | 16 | TGTGCCAGCAGTTACTCGGCGGGGAGAGGAACCTACGAGCAGTACTTC | CASSYSAGRGTYEQYF
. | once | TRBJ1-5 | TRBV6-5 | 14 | TGTGCCAGCAGAGGGTACGGCAGGGTGGTGCCCCAGCATTTT | CASRGYGRVVPQHF
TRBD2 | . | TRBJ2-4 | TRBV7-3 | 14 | TGTGCCAGCAGTACCGGGGGGGCCAAAAACATTCAGTACTTC | CASSTGGAKNIQYF
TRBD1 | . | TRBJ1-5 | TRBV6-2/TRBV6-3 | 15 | TGTGCCAGCAGTTCTCTGGGACAGTTTAATCAGCCCCAGCATTTT | CASSSLGQFNQPQHF
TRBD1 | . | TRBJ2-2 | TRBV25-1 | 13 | TGTGCCAGCAGGACAGGGCAGACCGGGGAGCTGTTTTTT | CASRTGQTGELFF
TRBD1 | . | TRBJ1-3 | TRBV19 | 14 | TGTGCCAGTAGTGTGACAGGGGACGGAAACACCATATATTTT | CASSVTGDGNTIYF
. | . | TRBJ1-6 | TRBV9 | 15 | TGTGCCAGCAGCGTTCGGGATCAGTATAATTCACCCCTCCACTTT | CASSVRDQYNSPLHF
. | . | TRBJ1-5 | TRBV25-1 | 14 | TGTGCCAGCAGTCTCCTAAGTAGCAATCAGCCCCAGCATTTT | CASSLLSSNQPQHF